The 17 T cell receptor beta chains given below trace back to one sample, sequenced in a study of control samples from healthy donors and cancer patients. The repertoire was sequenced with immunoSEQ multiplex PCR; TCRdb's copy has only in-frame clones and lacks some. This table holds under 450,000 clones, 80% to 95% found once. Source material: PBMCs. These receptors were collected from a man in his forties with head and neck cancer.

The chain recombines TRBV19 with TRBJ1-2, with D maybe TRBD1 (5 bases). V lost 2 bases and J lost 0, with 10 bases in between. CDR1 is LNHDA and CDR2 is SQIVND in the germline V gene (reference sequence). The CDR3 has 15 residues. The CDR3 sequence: CASSIQGKANYGYTF. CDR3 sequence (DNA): TGTGCCAGTAGTATACAGGGAAAAGCTAACTATGGCTACACCTTC. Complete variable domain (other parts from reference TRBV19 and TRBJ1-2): DGGITQSPKYLFRKEGQNVTLSCEQNLNHDAMYWYRQDPGQGLRLIYYSQIVNDFQKGDIAEGYSVSREKKESFPLTVTSAQKNPTAFYLCASSIQGKANYGYTFGSGTRLTVV.

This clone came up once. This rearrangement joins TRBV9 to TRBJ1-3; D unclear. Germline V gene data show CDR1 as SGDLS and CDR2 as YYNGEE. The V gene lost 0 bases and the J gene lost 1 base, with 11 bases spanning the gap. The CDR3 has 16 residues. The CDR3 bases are TGTGCCAGCAGCGTAGACGGGGTAACTTCTGGAAACACCATATATTTT. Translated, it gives CASSVDGVTSGNTIYF.

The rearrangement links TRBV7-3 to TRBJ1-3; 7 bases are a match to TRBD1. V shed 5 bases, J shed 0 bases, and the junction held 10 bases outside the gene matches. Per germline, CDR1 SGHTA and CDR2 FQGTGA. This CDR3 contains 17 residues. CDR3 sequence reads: CASSKLGGADSGNTIYF. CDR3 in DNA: TGTGCCAGCAGCAAATTAGGGGGCGCAGACTCTGGAAACACCATATATTTT. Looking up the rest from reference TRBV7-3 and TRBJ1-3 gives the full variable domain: GAGVSQTPSNKVTEKGKYVELRCDPISGHTALYWYRQSLGQGPEFLIYFQGTGAADDSGLPNDRFFAVRPEGSVSTLKIQRTERGDSAVYLCASSKLGGADSGNTIYFGEGSWLTVV.

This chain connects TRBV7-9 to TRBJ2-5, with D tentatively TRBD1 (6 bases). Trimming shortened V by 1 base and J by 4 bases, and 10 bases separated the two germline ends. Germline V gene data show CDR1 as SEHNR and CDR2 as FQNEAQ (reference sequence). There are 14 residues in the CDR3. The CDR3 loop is CASSLGTGLETQYF. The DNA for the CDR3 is TGTGCCAGCAGCTTAGGTACAGGGTTAGAGACCCAGTACTTC. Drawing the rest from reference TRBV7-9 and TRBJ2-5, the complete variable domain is DTGVSQNPRHKITKRGQNVTFRCDPISEHNRLYWYRQTLGQGPEFLTYFQNEAQLEKSRLLSDRFSAERPKGSFSTLEIQRTEQGDSAMYLCASSLGTGLETQYFGPGTRLLVL.

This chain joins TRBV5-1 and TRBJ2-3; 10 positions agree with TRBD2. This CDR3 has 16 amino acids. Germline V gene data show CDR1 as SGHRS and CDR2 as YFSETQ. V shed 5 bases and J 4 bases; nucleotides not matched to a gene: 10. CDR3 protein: CASSPPSGRISDTQYF. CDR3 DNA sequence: TGCGCCAGCAGTCCCCCTAGCGGGAGAATTTCAGATACGCAGTATTTT.

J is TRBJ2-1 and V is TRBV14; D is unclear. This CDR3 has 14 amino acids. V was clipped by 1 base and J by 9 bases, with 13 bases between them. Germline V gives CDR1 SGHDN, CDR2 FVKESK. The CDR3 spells CASSQVVAGPEQFF. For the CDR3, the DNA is TGTGCCAGCAGCCAAGTCGTAGCCGGGCCTGAGCAGTTCTTC.

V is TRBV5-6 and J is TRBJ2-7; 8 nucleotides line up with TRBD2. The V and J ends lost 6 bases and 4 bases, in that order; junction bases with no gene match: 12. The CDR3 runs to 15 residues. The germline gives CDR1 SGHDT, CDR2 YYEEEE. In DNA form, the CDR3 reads TGTGCCAGCATCGGGCCCGGGAGGGAGGAATACGAGCAGTACTTC. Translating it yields CASIGPGREEYEQYF.

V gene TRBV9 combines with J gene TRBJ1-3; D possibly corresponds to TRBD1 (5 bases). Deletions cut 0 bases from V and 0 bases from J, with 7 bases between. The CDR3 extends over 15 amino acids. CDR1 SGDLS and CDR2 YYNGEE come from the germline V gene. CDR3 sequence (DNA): TGTGCCAGCAGCGTAGAAGGGACCTCTGGAAACACCATATATTTT. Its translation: CASSVEGTSGNTIYF.

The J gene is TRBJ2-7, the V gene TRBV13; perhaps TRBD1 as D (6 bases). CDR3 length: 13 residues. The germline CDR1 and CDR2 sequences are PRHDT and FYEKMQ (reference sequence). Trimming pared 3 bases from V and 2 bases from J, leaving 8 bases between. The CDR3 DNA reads TGTGCCAGCAGCTTCCCAGGGGCCTACGAGCAGTACTTC. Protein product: CASSFPGAYEQYF.

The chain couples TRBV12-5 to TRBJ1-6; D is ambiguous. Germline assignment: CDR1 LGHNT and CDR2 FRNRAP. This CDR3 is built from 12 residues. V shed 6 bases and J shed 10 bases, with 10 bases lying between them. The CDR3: CASGPEKSPLHF. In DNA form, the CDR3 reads TGTGCTAGTGGACCAGAGAAGTCACCCCTCCACTTT.

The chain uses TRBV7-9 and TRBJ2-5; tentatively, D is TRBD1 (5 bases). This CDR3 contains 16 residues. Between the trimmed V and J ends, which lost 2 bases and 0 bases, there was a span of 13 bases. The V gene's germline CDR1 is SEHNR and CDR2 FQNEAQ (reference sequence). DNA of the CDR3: TGTGCCAGCAGCTTACCCACGACAGAGTACCAAGAGACCCAGTACTTC. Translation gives CASSLPTTEYQETQYF.

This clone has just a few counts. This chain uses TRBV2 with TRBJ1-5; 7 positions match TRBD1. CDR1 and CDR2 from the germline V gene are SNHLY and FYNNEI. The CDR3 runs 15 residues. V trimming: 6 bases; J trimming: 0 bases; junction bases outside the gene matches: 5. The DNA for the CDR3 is TGTGCCAGCAGGGGGACAGAAGATAGCAATCAGCCCCAGCATTTT. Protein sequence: CASRGTEDSNQPQHF.

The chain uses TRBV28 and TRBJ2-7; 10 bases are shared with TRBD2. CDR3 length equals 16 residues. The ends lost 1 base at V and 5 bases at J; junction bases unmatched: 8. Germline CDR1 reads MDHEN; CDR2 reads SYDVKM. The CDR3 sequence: CASSLFRASGRNEQYF. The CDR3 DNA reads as TGTGCCAGCAGTTTATTCCGGGCTAGCGGGAGAAACGAGCAGTACTTC.

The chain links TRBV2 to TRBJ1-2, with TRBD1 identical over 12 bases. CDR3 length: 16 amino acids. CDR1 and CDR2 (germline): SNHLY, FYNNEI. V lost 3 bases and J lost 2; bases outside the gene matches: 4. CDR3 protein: CASSDGTGGGNYGYTF. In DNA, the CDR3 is TGTGCCAGCAGTGATGGGACAGGGGGCGGCAACTATGGCTACACCTTC.

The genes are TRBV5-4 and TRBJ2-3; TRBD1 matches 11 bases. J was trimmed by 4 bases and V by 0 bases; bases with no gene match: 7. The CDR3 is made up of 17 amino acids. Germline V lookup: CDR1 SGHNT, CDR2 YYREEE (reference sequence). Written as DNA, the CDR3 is TGTGCCAGCAGCTTGGCTCTTGCGGGACAGGGGGCAGATACGCAGTATTTT. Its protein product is CASSLALAGQGADTQYF.

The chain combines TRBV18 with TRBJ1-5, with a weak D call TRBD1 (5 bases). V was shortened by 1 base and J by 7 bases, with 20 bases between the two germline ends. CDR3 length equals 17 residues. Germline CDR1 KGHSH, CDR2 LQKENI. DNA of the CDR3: TGTGCCAGCTCACCACTACCGGGGGGGGTCGGAAACCAGCCCCAGCATTTT. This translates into CASSPLPGGVGNQPQHF.

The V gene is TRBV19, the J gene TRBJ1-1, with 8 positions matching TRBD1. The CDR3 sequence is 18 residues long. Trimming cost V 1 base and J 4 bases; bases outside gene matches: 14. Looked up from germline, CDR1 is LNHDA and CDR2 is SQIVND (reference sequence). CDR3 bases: TGTGCCAGTAGTATAGGGGTGAGTGGCAGGGGGCGTTTCACTGAAGCTTTCTTT. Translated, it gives CASSIGVSGRGRFTEAFF.